These T cell receptor beta chains were read from a single sample in a study of neurological immune-mediated disorders. Each CDR3 protein is one row after TCRdb ran MiXCR on the 5' RACE reads. The sample lists 130,000 or so distinct CDR3 sequences; 3% to 3.5% were seen once. Sequenced: PBMCs. Receptors originate from a young woman with multiple sclerosis. Each CDR3 is given with its conserved first and last residue. The order of the fields is J gene, D gene, CDR3 length, V gene, clone size, CDR3 DNA, CDR3 protein. The D gene is left open where the match is weak. Expanded clones are given a class, and other clones once, few, many or no size at all.

TRBJ2-3	TRBD2	17	TRBV12-3/TRBV12-4	many	TGTGCCAGCAGTCCCTGGGTAGCGGGACTAGGACCAGATACGCAGTATTTT	CASSPWVAGLGPDTQYF
TRBJ2-1	NA	19	TRBV5-1	many	TGCGCCAGCAGCTCCCTACAGGGTTACGGGCTAGCTGATAACAATGAGCAGTTCTTC	CASSSLQGYGLADNNEQFF
TRBJ2-1	NA	16	TRBV5-5	many	TGTGCCAGCAGCTTGGAGGGTTGGGGTGGGGACAATGAGCAGTTCTTC	CASSLEGWGGDNEQFF
TRBJ2-5	NA	15	TRBV7-6	many	TGTGCCAGCAGCTTAAACTCCGGGGGCGGAGAGACCCAGTACTTC	CASSLNSGGGETQYF
TRBJ1-3	NA	15	TRBV14	many	TGTGCCAGCCCCGGCGGGCGGGAGACTGGAAACACCATATATTTT	CASPGGRETGNTIYF
TRBJ2-2	NA	17	TRBV5-1	NA	TGCGCCAGCAGCTCCGGACTGGACAGCGAGAACACCGGGGAGCTGTTTTTT	CASSSGLDSENTGELFF
TRBJ2-4	TRBD2	18	TRBV10-2	many	TGCGCCAGCAGTGAGTCCAGCGGGGGGGCTTTCAGTCTAGACATTCAGTACTTC	CASSESSGGAFSLDIQYF
TRBJ1-2	TRBD1	14	TRBV29-1	many	TGCAGCGTCAACACCCATGGACAGGGTGGTGGCTACACCTTC	CSVNTHGQGGGYTF
TRBJ2-1	NA	11	TRBV7-2	few	TGTGCCAGCAGCCGTAACAATGAGCAGTTCTTC	CASSRNNEQFF
TRBJ2-2	TRBD2	14	TRBV28	many	TGTGCCAGCACCGCGACTAGCGGCGGCGGGGAGCTGTTTTTT	CASTATSGGGELFF
TRBJ2-1	TRBD1	16	TRBV7-8	NA	TGTGCCAGCAGCTTAGGGGGACAGCAGGCCGCCAATGAGCAGTTCTTC	CASSLGGQQAANEQFF
TRBJ1-4	NA	13	TRBV6-5	many	TGTGCCAGCAGTTACTTTCCGGGGGAAAAACTGTTTTTT	CASSYFPGEKLFF
TRBJ2-7	NA	16	TRBV6-5	many	TGTGCCAGCAGTTACGTGGGGGTAGGGATCTCCTACGAGCAGTACTTC	CASSYVGVGISYEQYF
TRBJ2-1	NA	15	TRBV6-5	many	TGTGCCAGCACCCCAGGGTATAGCTCCTACAATGAGCAGTTCTTC	CASTPGYSSYNEQFF
TRBJ1-4	TRBD1	15	TRBV11-2	few	TGTGCCAGCAGCTTAAACAGGGGACTTGATGAAAAACTGTTTTTT	CASSLNRGLDEKLFF
TRBJ2-3	NA	13	TRBV27	many	TGTGCCAGCAGTTTAACGACAGGCGATACGCAGTATTTT	CASSLTTGDTQYF
TRBJ2-1	TRBD2	15	TRBV20-1	many	TGCAGTGCTAGAGATAGGCTAGCGGCCTACAATGAGCAGTTCTTC	CSARDRLAAYNEQFF
TRBJ2-5	NA	13	TRBV7-2	many	TGTGCCAGCAGCCCACAGGGAGGAGAGACCCAGTACTTC	CASSPQGGETQYF
TRBJ2-3	NA	15	TRBV7-6	many	TGTGCCAGCACCAACTTCATAACTAGCACAGATACGCAGTATTTT	CASTNFITSTDTQYF
TRBJ2-1	TRBD1	15	TRBV7-8	many	TGTGCCAGCAGCGTGGGACAGGGGACGTTAAATGAGCAGTTCTTC	CASSVGQGTLNEQFF
TRBJ2-7	TRBD1	14	TRBV7-2	many	TGTGCCAGCAGCCAGAGCAGGGGGCCCTACGAGCAGTACTTC	CASSQSRGPYEQYF
TRBJ2-5	TRBD1	15	TRBV12-3/TRBV12-4	many	TGTGCCAGTTCAAATATATGGGACAGGGGGGAGACCCAGTACTTC	CASSNIWDRGETQYF
TRBJ2-7	NA	13	TRBV29-1	many	TGCAGCGTCACGAAACAGGGTTCCCACGAGCAGTACTTC	CSVTKQGSHEQYF
TRBJ2-7	NA	15	TRBV20-1	many	TGCAGTGCTAGAGATCTAGACAGGACCTCCTACGAGCAGTACTTC	CSARDLDRTSYEQYF
TRBJ2-7	NA	13	TRBV5-6	many	TGTGCCAGCGGAAGAAGGATACCCTACGAGCAGTACTTC	CASGRRIPYEQYF